A selection of T cell receptor beta chains follows, all from one sample in a study of lymphopenia after photon versus proton radiotherapy. Data came from immunoSEQ multiplex PCR; TCRdb stores just in-frame clones and leaves some out. The table includes 25,000 to 35,000 clones, 85% to 90% detected once. Material: peripheral blood, obtained from a patient treated with photon-based radiotherapy. Every receptor here comes from a woman aged 45-65 years with pancreatic cancer. CDR3s include the opening cysteine and the closing phenylalanine or tryptophan. The D gene is left open where the match is weak. Part of the rows lack a size; the others show once, few, many or a class for expanded clones.

CDR3nt: TGTGCCAGCAGCGGGAGCGGGAGGGCCTACAATGAGCAGTTCTTC
CDR3aa: CASSGSGRAYNEQFF
d_gene: TRBD2
v_gene: TRBV7-9
abundance: -
j_gene: TRBJ2-1

CDR3nt: TGTGCCAGCAGCTTACCGGGAGCACAAGAGACCCAGTACTTC
CDR3aa: CASSLPGAQETQYF
d_gene: -
v_gene: TRBV7-9
abundance: -
j_gene: TRBJ2-5

CDR3nt: TGTGCCAGCACCCCATCCCGGGACACAACCAATCAGCCCCAGCATTTT
CDR3aa: CASTPSRDTTNQPQHF
d_gene: -
v_gene: TRBV28
abundance: -
j_gene: TRBJ1-5

CDR3nt: TGTGCCAGCAGCTTAGTATCTAGGGACAGAAACTTTAGCTACGAGCAGTACTTC
CDR3aa: CASSLVSRDRNFSYEQYF
d_gene: TRBD1
v_gene: TRBV7-9
abundance: -
j_gene: TRBJ2-7

CDR3nt: TGTGCCAGTCACAAAAATGAGGCCCTGAACACCGGGGAGCTGTTTTTT
CDR3aa: CASHKNEALNTGELFF
d_gene: -
v_gene: TRBV19
abundance: -
j_gene: TRBJ2-2

CDR3nt: TGTGCCAGCAGGGGGACAGGGGGCCGAGGCTACACCTTC
CDR3aa: CASRGTGGRGYTF
d_gene: TRBD1
v_gene: TRBV2
abundance: -
j_gene: TRBJ1-2

CDR3nt: TGTGCCAGCAGTCACCCGAGCACGGCTGAGCAGTTCTTC
CDR3aa: CASSHPSTAEQFF
d_gene: -
v_gene: TRBV27
abundance: -
j_gene: TRBJ2-1

CDR3nt: TGCAGCGTCGGACACAAAACTCCGGAAGGGGTCAAAAACATTCAGTACTTC
CDR3aa: CSVGHKTPEGVKNIQYF
d_gene: -
v_gene: TRBV29-1
abundance: once
j_gene: TRBJ2-4

CDR3nt: TGTGCCAGCAGCTTGGGCACGGATACGCAGTATTTT
CDR3aa: CASSLGTDTQYF
d_gene: -
v_gene: TRBV7-9
abundance: -
j_gene: TRBJ2-3

CDR3nt: TGTGCCAGCAGCTCGGGTTTTGCGGGAGGGGGTGAGACCCAGTACTTC
CDR3aa: CASSSGFAGGGETQYF
d_gene: TRBD2
v_gene: TRBV5-8
abundance: -
j_gene: TRBJ2-5

CDR3nt: TGTGCCAGCAGCGCCTGGGGACAGCGAGCGAACGAGCAGTACTTC
CDR3aa: CASSAWGQRANEQYF
d_gene: TRBD1
v_gene: TRBV7-9
abundance: -
j_gene: TRBJ2-7

CDR3nt: TGCAGCGTTGAGATCCCTGGGCGCAGGGGGGAGTACGAGCAGTACTTC
CDR3aa: CSVEIPGRRGEYEQYF
d_gene: -
v_gene: TRBV29-1
abundance: -
j_gene: TRBJ2-7

CDR3nt: TGTGCCAGCAGCTTAGCGGGGGGATTAAATGAGCAGTTCTTC
CDR3aa: CASSLAGGLNEQFF
d_gene: -
v_gene: TRBV7-6
abundance: -
j_gene: TRBJ2-1

CDR3nt: TGTGCCAGCACCCGACTAGCGGCCTACGAGCAGTACTTC
CDR3aa: CASTRLAAYEQYF
d_gene: TRBD2
v_gene: TRBV6-1
abundance: -
j_gene: TRBJ2-7

CDR3nt: TGTGCCAGCAGCCCTCCTTCCGGGGTCTCCTACAATGAGCAGTTCTTC
CDR3aa: CASSPPSGVSYNEQFF
d_gene: -
v_gene: TRBV9
abundance: -
j_gene: TRBJ2-1

CDR3nt: TGTGCCAGCAGCTTTACTAGCGGGGGTAGCACAGATACGCAGTATTTT
CDR3aa: CASSFTSGGSTDTQYF
d_gene: TRBD2
v_gene: TRBV5-6
abundance: -
j_gene: TRBJ2-3

CDR3nt: TGTGCCACCAGCATTGGGAGCGGGAGCTCCTACAATGAGCAGTTCTTC
CDR3aa: CATSIGSGSSYNEQFF
d_gene: TRBD2
v_gene: TRBV15
abundance: -
j_gene: TRBJ2-1

CDR3nt: TGTGCCAGCAGCCCTAGACTGGATTTTGGCACAGATACGCAGTATTTT
CDR3aa: CASSPRLDFGTDTQYF
d_gene: -
v_gene: TRBV7-2
abundance: -
j_gene: TRBJ2-3

CDR3nt: TGTGCCAGTACCATGGGGTCCGCTAGGGGACTTAACTATGGCTACACCTTC
CDR3aa: CASTMGSARGLNYGYTF
d_gene: -
v_gene: TRBV19
abundance: -
j_gene: TRBJ1-2

CDR3nt: TGTGCCAGTAGTATGGACCTCACCTACGAGCAGTACTTC
CDR3aa: CASSMDLTYEQYF
d_gene: -
v_gene: TRBV19
abundance: -
j_gene: TRBJ2-7

CDR3nt: TGTGCCAGCAGTCCTCGGACTCGGGCGAACGCTGAAGCTTTCTTT
CDR3aa: CASSPRTRANAEAFF
d_gene: -
v_gene: TRBV6-5
abundance: -
j_gene: TRBJ1-1

CDR3nt: TGTGCCAGTAGTGGGGCCGGGACAGGGGCCCCCGGGGAGCTGTTTTTT
CDR3aa: CASSGAGTGAPGELFF
d_gene: TRBD1
v_gene: TRBV19
abundance: -
j_gene: TRBJ2-2

CDR3nt: TGTGCCAGCAGCTTAGGAGGGGGCGGAAAGACCCAGTACTTC
CDR3aa: CASSLGGGGKTQYF
d_gene: TRBD1
v_gene: TRBV7-2
abundance: -
j_gene: TRBJ2-5

CDR3nt: TGTGCCAGCAGCTTAGAGCGCGCGACTAGCGGGATTATATACAATGAGCAGTTCTTC
CDR3aa: CASSLERATSGIIYNEQFF
d_gene: TRBD2
v_gene: TRBV11-2
abundance: -
j_gene: TRBJ2-1

CDR3nt: TGTGCCAGCAGCCGACAGATACAGAACACTGAAGCTTTCTTT
CDR3aa: CASSRQIQNTEAFF
d_gene: -
v_gene: TRBV2
abundance: -
j_gene: TRBJ1-1

CDR3nt: TGTGCCTGGAGTACACAGCGGACACCCCTCCACTTT
CDR3aa: CAWSTQRTPLHF
d_gene: -
v_gene: TRBV30
abundance: once
j_gene: TRBJ1-6

CDR3nt: TGTGCCAGCTCACCACCGGGTCGGGACAGGGAAGGCTACACCTTC
CDR3aa: CASSPPGRDREGYTF
d_gene: TRBD1
v_gene: TRBV18
abundance: few
j_gene: TRBJ1-2

CDR3nt: TGTGCCAGCAGTCCGCGGGCGCGCGACACAGATACGCAGTATTTT
CDR3aa: CASSPRARDTDTQYF
d_gene: -
v_gene: TRBV28
abundance: -
j_gene: TRBJ2-3

CDR3nt: TGTGCCAGCAGTTCCCGCCCCCAGGGTAGTCATGAAGCTTTCTTT
CDR3aa: CASSSRPQGSHEAFF
d_gene: -
v_gene: TRBV27
abundance: -
j_gene: TRBJ1-1

CDR3nt: TGTGCCAGCAGCAATCAAAACACCGGGGAGCTGTTTTTT
CDR3aa: CASSNQNTGELFF
d_gene: -
v_gene: TRBV13
abundance: -
j_gene: TRBJ2-2

CDR3nt: TGTGCCAGCAGCCTACCGGGACGCCGCGCAAATGAGCAGTTCTTC
CDR3aa: CASSLPGRRANEQFF
d_gene: -
v_gene: TRBV11-2
abundance: few
j_gene: TRBJ2-1

CDR3nt: TGTGCCAGCTCACCAGCCGGGACAGGGGGCGCGGACTATGGCTACACCTTC
CDR3aa: CASSPAGTGGADYGYTF
d_gene: TRBD1
v_gene: TRBV18
abundance: -
j_gene: TRBJ1-2

CDR3nt: TGTGCCAGCTCACCACCGGCTCAGCAAGAGACCCAGTACTTC
CDR3aa: CASSPPAQQETQYF
d_gene: -
v_gene: TRBV18
abundance: -
j_gene: TRBJ2-5

CDR3nt: TGTGCCAGCAGCCTTCATCAGGTCACAGATACGCAGTATTTT
CDR3aa: CASSLHQVTDTQYF
d_gene: -
v_gene: TRBV6-6
abundance: -
j_gene: TRBJ2-3

CDR3nt: TGTGCCAGCTCACCACCCGGGACAGGGGCCTCGAACACTGAAGCTTTCTTT
CDR3aa: CASSPPGTGASNTEAFF
d_gene: TRBD1
v_gene: TRBV18
abundance: -
j_gene: TRBJ1-1

CDR3nt: TGTGCCAGCAGCGACCAGAAGACTAGCACAGATACGCAGTATTTT
CDR3aa: CASSDQKTSTDTQYF
d_gene: -
v_gene: TRBV7-2
abundance: -
j_gene: TRBJ2-3

CDR3nt: TGTGCCAGCAGCTTGACCACTGGGGCTGAGCAGTTCTTC
CDR3aa: CASSLTTGAEQFF
d_gene: -
v_gene: TRBV5-6
abundance: once
j_gene: TRBJ2-1

CDR3nt: TGTGCCAGCAGCAACCGACCCGAAAAACTGTTTTTT
CDR3aa: CASSNRPEKLFF
d_gene: -
v_gene: TRBV7-2
abundance: -
j_gene: TRBJ1-4

CDR3nt: TGTGCCAGCAGCCTAGAGGGGCGGGAGCTCAATGAGCAGTTCTTC
CDR3aa: CASSLEGRELNEQFF
d_gene: TRBD2
v_gene: TRBV7-3
abundance: once
j_gene: TRBJ2-1

CDR3nt: TGTGCCAGCAGCTTCGGTAGCACAGATACGCAGTATTTT
CDR3aa: CASSFGSTDTQYF
d_gene: -
v_gene: TRBV7-3
abundance: -
j_gene: TRBJ2-3

CDR3nt: TGTGCCTGGAGTGTAGTACAGGTGGGCGGCTACACCTTC
CDR3aa: CAWSVVQVGGYTF
d_gene: -
v_gene: TRBV30
abundance: -
j_gene: TRBJ1-2

CDR3nt: TGTGCCAGCAGCCACGATGACAGGGAGCAGTTCTTC
CDR3aa: CASSHDDREQFF
d_gene: -
v_gene: TRBV11-2
abundance: -
j_gene: TRBJ2-1

CDR3nt: TGTGCCAGCTCGGTCCTAGCGGGACCCCAGTCCTACAATGAGCAGTTCTTC
CDR3aa: CASSVLAGPQSYNEQFF
d_gene: TRBD2
v_gene: TRBV5-7
abundance: -
j_gene: TRBJ2-1

CDR3nt: TGTGCCAGCAGCTTGGTGGCCCCGCCGGGCTACACCTTC
CDR3aa: CASSLVAPPGYTF
d_gene: -
v_gene: TRBV5-8
abundance: -
j_gene: TRBJ1-2

CDR3nt: TGTGCCAGCAGCTTATTACTAGCGGGGGGGACTAGCACAGATACGCAGTATTTT
CDR3aa: CASSLLLAGGTSTDTQYF
d_gene: TRBD2
v_gene: TRBV7-2
abundance: -
j_gene: TRBJ2-3

CDR3nt: TGTGCCAGCCAGGGTTCTGAGCAGTTCTTC
CDR3aa: CASQGSEQFF
d_gene: -
v_gene: TRBV7-9
abundance: -
j_gene: TRBJ2-1

CDR3nt: TGTGCCAGCAGTTCCCTGGAGGCAGCGCTGTACAATGAGCAGTTCTTC
CDR3aa: CASSSLEAALYNEQFF
d_gene: -
v_gene: TRBV28
abundance: -
j_gene: TRBJ2-1

CDR3nt: TGTGCCAGCAGTTACGTGGGGGCCAACGTCCTGACTTTC
CDR3aa: CASSYVGANVLTF
d_gene: -
v_gene: TRBV6-5
abundance: once
j_gene: TRBJ2-6